These 22 T cell receptor beta chains were sequenced from one sample in a study of cytomegalovirus exposure and HLA in healthy donors. Sequencing was performed with immunoSEQ multiplex PCR; in TCRdb, only in-frame clones are kept and a portion is missing. There are about 49,000 clones in the sample; about 91% occur only once, and over 1.3% lies in the top ten. The sequencing sample was made of PBMCs. Every receptor here comes from a man between 18 and 29 years old in good health and CMV-seronegative.

The J gene is TRBJ2-1, the V gene TRBV12-5; no reliable D call. The CDR3 has 12 amino acids. CDR1 and CDR2 from the germline V gene are LGHNT and FRNRAP. V was pared by 5 bases and J by 11 bases, with 13 bases between. The CDR3 sequence is CASGEVPNKQFF. The CDR3 DNA reads as TGTGCTAGTGGTGAAGTGCCTAATAAGCAGTTCTTC. Full variable domain (missing parts from reference TRBV12-5 and TRBJ2-1): DARVTQTPRHKVTEMGQEVTMRCQPILGHNTVFWYRQTMMQGLELLAYFRNRAPLDDSGMPKDRFSAEMPDATLATLKIQPSEPRDSAVYFCASGEVPNKQFFGPGTRLTVL.

The rearrangement joins TRBV7-2 to TRBJ1-2; 7 bases are shared with TRBD1. The V segment lost 1 base and the J segment 4 bases; nucleotides outside the gene matches: 9. CDR1 is SGHTA, CDR2 FQGNSA, per germline. The CDR3 has 16 amino acids. The CDR3 DNA reads as TGTGCCAGCAGCTTAGGGGGCCAGGGGGTCTCCTATGGCTACACCTTC. It yields the protein CASSLGGQGVSYGYTF.

Relative to its sample, this clone is medium-sized. This chain uses TRBV6-4 with TRBJ1-1; D perhaps matches TRBD1 (6 bases). CDR1 is MRHNA and CDR2 is SNTAGT in the germline V gene. There are 15 residues in the CDR3. With 0 bases removed from V and 4 bases from J, the gap between germline ends came to 12 bases. The CDR3 DNA sequence: TGTGCCAGCAGTGACTCGGGAGGGGGGCCCACTGAAGCTTTCTTT. As protein: CASSDSGGGPTEAFF.

The gene calls are TRBV6-5 and TRBJ2-7; 11 nucleotides align to TRBD2. Germline-derived CDR1 and CDR2 are MNHEY and SVGAGI. The CDR3 runs to 16 residues. Germline trimming cut 0 bases from V and 2 bases from J; bases unmatched to any gene: 3. For the CDR3, the DNA is TGTGCCAGCAGTTACTCGGGGACTAGCGGAGCCTACGAGCAGTACTTC. Residues: CASSYSGTSGAYEQYF.

V and J are TRBV28 and TRBJ2-3; D might be TRBD2 (5 bases). The CDR3 has 14 amino acids. Trimming pared 5 bases from V and 4 bases from J, leaving 13 bases between. CDR1 and CDR2 from the germline V gene are MDHEN and SYDVKM. The CDR3 region is CASSLRGSADTQYF. CDR3 coding DNA: TGTGCCAGCAGTCTTCGAGGGAGCGCAGATACGCAGTATTTT.

The chain links TRBV7-8 to TRBJ2-7, with D possibly TRBD2 on 7 matching bases. Trimming cost V 5 bases and J 0 bases, with 17 bases left between them. Germline CDR1 SGHVS, CDR2 FQNEAQ. There are 16 residues in the CDR3. CDR3 DNA: TGTGCCAGCAGCCCCCGGTGGGGGGGGCCCTCCTACGAGCAGTACTTC. It yields the protein CASSPRWGGPSYEQYF.

The J gene is TRBJ2-2, the V gene TRBV13; D is undetermined. CDR1 is PRHDT and CDR2 is FYEKMQ in the germline V gene (reference sequence). The CDR3 is 15 residues long. V lost 5 bases and J 0 bases, leaving 10 bases between the germline ends. CDR3 residues: CASSPGEANTGELFF. CDR3 in DNA: TGTGCCAGCAGCCCAGGCGAAGCGAACACCGGGGAGCTGTTTTTT.

This chain links TRBV6-5 with TRBJ2-5, with 7 bases matching TRBD2. V dropped 4 bases and J dropped 2; count of bases not matched to a gene: 4. The CDR3 sequence is 14 residues long. Per the germline V gene, CDR1 is MNHEY and CDR2 is SVGAGI. This CDR3 reads CASSSLGGQETQYF. Here the CDR3 DNA reads TGTGCCAGCAGTTCCCTGGGGGGGCAAGAGACCCAGTACTTC.

This clone has a single count. The J gene is TRBJ2-1, the V gene TRBV28, with TRBD2 identical over 8 bases. The CDR3 contains 17 residues. Germline V gene lookup returns CDR1 MDHEN and CDR2 SYDVKM. With V trimmed by 2 bases and J by 0 bases, 6 bases remained unmatched. DNA of the CDR3: TGTGCCAGCAGTTTAGGGGGACTAGAAAGCTCCTACAATGAGCAGTTCTTC. This sequence encodes CASSLGGLESSYNEQFF.

The gene calls are TRBV12-5 and TRBJ1-1, with a tentative D call TRBD1 (6 bases). Trimming removed 6 bases from V and 8 bases from J, with 13 bases in between. Germline CDR1 reads LGHNT; CDR2 reads FRNRAP. The length of the CDR3 is 12 residues. The CDR3 here is CASGKDSPEAFF. CDR3 DNA sequence: TGTGCTAGTGGAAAGGACAGCCCAGAAGCTTTCTTT.

Only a few counts were recorded for this clone. The chain combines TRBV18 with TRBJ2-5; 8 bases are shared with TRBD1. V gave up 8 bases and J gave up 5 bases; unmatched junction bases: 10. CDR3 length: 14 residues. Looked up from germline, CDR1 is KGHSH and CDR2 is LQKENI. CDR3 protein: CASGRDRRGETQYF. As DNA, the CDR3 is TGTGCCAGCGGACGGGACAGGAGGGGGGAGACCCAGTACTTC.

This sequence joins TRBV13 and TRBJ2-5, with D perhaps TRBD1 (5 bases). CDR3 length equals 12 residues. V was clipped by 1 base and J by 5 bases, with 5 bases between them. CDR1 is PRHDT and CDR2 is FYEKMQ in the germline V gene (reference sequence). The CDR3 reads CASSLEGETQYF. DNA for the CDR3: TGTGCCAGCAGCTTAGAGGGGGAGACCCAGTACTTC.

The chain recombines TRBV6-1 with TRBJ1-2; weak D call: TRBD1 (6 bases). Trimming cost V 6 bases and J 7 bases, with 9 bases left between them. The CDR3 consists of 11 residues. Germline V gene sequence: CDR1 MNHNS, CDR2 SASEGT. The CDR3: CASRGGGGYTF. For the CDR3, the DNA is TGTGCCAGCAGAGGGGGGGGTGGCTACACCTTC.

V usage is TRBV11-3 and J usage is TRBJ2-2; 7 bases line up with TRBD2. V dropped 6 bases and J dropped 6; count of bases not matched to a gene: 13. Germline V gene lookup returns CDR1 SGHNT and CDR2 YENEEA. The length of the CDR3 is 16 residues. DNA for the CDR3: TGTGCCAGCAGGCAGACCGGGACTACCTCGCCCGGGGAGCTGTTTTTT. Translation gives CASRQTGTTSPGELFF.

The rearrangement uses TRBV5-1 and TRBJ2-7; TRBD2 matches 9 bases. J gave up 7 bases and V 0 bases, and 11 bases lay outside the gene matches. There are 16 residues in the CDR3. Germline V gene lookup returns CDR1 SGHRS and CDR2 YFSETQ. CDR3 residues: CASSLGGVASGDEQYF. The DNA for the CDR3 is TGCGCCAGCAGCTTGGGAGGCGTGGCTAGCGGGGATGAGCAGTACTTC.

This rearrangement joins TRBV7-2 to TRBJ1-1; 7 positions agree with TRBD1. In germline, CDR1 is SGHTA, CDR2 FQGNSA. This CDR3 is built from 15 residues. Germline trimming cut 4 bases from V and 11 bases from J; bases unmatched to any gene: 16. The CDR3 sequence: CASSWASRTGISAFF. The CDR3 DNA is TGTGCCAGCAGCTGGGCCTCTCGGACAGGCATCAGCGCTTTCTTT.

This rearrangement joins TRBV5-1 to TRBJ2-7, with 8 positions matching TRBD1. The CDR3 has 15 amino acids. Trimming removed 0 bases from V and 2 bases from J; junction bases left unmatched: 4. Germline V CDR1 and CDR2: SGHRS, YFSETQ. The CDR3 bases are TGCGCCAGCAGCTTGGGGACAGGGCGAACCTACGAGCAGTACTTC. It encodes CASSLGTGRTYEQYF. Supplemented by reference TRBV5-1 and TRBJ2-7, the full variable domain reads KAGVTQTPRYLIKTRGQQVTLSCSPISGHRSVSWYQQTPGQGLQFLFEYFSETQRNKGNFPGRFSGRQFSNSRSEMNVSTLELGDSALYLCASSLGTGRTYEQYFGPGTRLTVT.

This chain links TRBV27 with TRBJ2-7; 10 nucleotides align to TRBD2. The J segment lost 3 bases and the V segment lost 6 bases, leaving 14 bases of the junction unmatched. Germline V CDR1 and CDR2: MNHEY, SMNVEV (reference sequence). The CDR3 runs to 17 residues. CDR3: CASRLAGLRGRDYEQYF. In DNA, the CDR3 is TGTGCCAGCAGACTAGCGGGACTGCGGGGGAGGGACTACGAGCAGTACTTC.

The V and J genes are TRBV28 and TRBJ1-4, with 7 nucleotides matching TRBD1. The J segment lost 0 bases and the V segment lost 5 bases, leaving 3 bases of the junction unmatched. The CDR3 spans 15 residues. Germline V CDR1 and CDR2: MDHEN, SYDVKM. Here the CDR3 DNA reads TGTGCCAGCAGTCTAACAGGGGCAACTAATGAAAAACTGTTTTTT. As protein: CASSLTGATNEKLFF.

This chain joins TRBV4-1 and TRBJ2-5; a weak D match, TRBD2 (5 bases). V was cut by 5 bases and J by 3 bases, with 16 bases left in between. Germline V gene lookup returns CDR1 MGHRA and CDR2 YSYEKL. The CDR3 is 15 residues long. In DNA form, the CDR3 reads TGCGCCAGCAGCTATACGGACTTGCCAAAAGAGACCCAGTACTTC. It is translated as CASSYTDLPKETQYF.

This clone ranks as medium-sized. The chain has TRBV6-4 and TRBJ2-1, with 8 bases that match TRBD2. CDR3 length equals 15 residues. J was trimmed by 2 bases and V by 3 bases; bases with no gene match: 3. The germline V gene encodes CDR1 MRHNA and CDR2 SNTAGT. CDR3 in amino acids: CASSEKAGAYNEQFF. The DNA of the CDR3 is TGTGCCAGCAGTGAAAAAGCGGGAGCCTACAATGAGCAGTTCTTC.

The V gene is TRBV10-3, the J gene TRBJ2-3; TRBD1 agrees at 9 bases. This CDR3 region has 15 residues. Trimming took 2 bases from V and 4 from J; bases not matched to a gene: 4. The germline V gene has CDR1 ENHRY and CDR2 SYGVKD. This CDR3 is CAISENRGPADTQYF. CDR3 bases: TGTGCCATCAGTGAGAACAGGGGGCCGGCAGATACGCAGTATTTT.